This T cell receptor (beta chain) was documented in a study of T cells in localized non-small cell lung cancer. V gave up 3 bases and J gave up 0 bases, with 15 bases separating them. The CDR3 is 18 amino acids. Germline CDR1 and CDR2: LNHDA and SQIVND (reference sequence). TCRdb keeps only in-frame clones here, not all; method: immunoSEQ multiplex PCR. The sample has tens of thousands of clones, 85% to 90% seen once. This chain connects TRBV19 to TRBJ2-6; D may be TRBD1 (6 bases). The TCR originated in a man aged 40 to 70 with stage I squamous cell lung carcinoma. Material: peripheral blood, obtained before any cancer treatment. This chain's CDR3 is CASSIGPDRLSGANVLTF. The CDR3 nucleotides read TGTGCCAGTAGTATTGGACCGGACAGACTCTCTGGGGCCAACGTCCTGACTTTC.